This TCR beta chain was observed in a study of cytomegalovirus exposure and HLA in healthy donors. Turning to the study itself: Unique TCR beta sequences numbering around 110 million came from some 200 million T cells in an earlier analysis.

V lost 0 bases to trimming and J lost 5 bases; unmatched junction nucleotides: 3. This CDR3 has 15 residues. Germline V gene sequence: CDR1 MNHEY, CDR2 SVGAGI. General observations from the study: A later analysis found most CMV-associated TCR beta chains apparently HLA-restricted. A list of about 180 TCR beta chains associated with cytomegalovirus was given.

Of note for this clone: What it binds is unknown.

60 Vbeta and 13 Jbeta primers were used in PCR. Generated by immunoSEQ multiplex PCR, the TCRdb table keeps only in-frame clones and is missing some. The sample consists of around 140,000 clones, approximately 80% of them appearing once. The clonotype was recovered from a female donor in good health and CMV-seropositive. The chain has TRBV6-5 and TRBJ2-1; TRBD1 matches 8 bases. Specimen: PBMCs. CDR3 region: CASSYSGTGNNEQFF. In nucleotides, the CDR3 is TGTGCCAGCAGTTACTCTGGGACAGGAAACAATGAGCAGTTCTTC.